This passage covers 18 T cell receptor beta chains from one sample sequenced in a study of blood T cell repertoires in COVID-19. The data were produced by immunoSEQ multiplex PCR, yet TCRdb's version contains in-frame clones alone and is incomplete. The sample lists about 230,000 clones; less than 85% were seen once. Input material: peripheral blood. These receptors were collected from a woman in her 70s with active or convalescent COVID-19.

The CDR3 is CASSQKRGRESYEQYF. CDR3 in DNA: TGCGCCAGCAGCCAGAAAAGGGGGAGAGAGTCCTACGAGCAGTACTTC. The V and J genes are TRBV4-1 and TRBJ2-7, with a tentative D call TRBD1 (6 bases). CDR3 length: 16 residues. Germline assignment: CDR1 MGHRA and CDR2 YSYEKL. V shed 3 bases and J shed 1 base, with 16 bases lying between them.

The CDR3 region has the DNA TGTGCCAGTAGTATAAAGGGGGCTAGCACTGAAGCTTTCTTT. Its translation is CASSIKGASTEAFF. The chain combines TRBV19 with TRBJ1-1, with 7 positions matching TRBD1. The CDR3 extends over 14 amino acids. The ends lost 2 bases at V and 4 bases at J; junction bases unmatched: 4. From germline, CDR1 is LNHDA and CDR2 SQIVND (reference sequence).

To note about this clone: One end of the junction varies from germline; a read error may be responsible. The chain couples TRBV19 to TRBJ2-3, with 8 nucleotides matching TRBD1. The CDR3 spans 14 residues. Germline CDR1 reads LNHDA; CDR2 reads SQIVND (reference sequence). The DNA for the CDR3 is TGTGCCTGTAGGAACGCAGGGGGCGCAGATACGCAGTATTTT. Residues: CACRNAGGADTQYF. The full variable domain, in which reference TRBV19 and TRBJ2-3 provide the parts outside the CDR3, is DGGITQSPKYLFRKEGQNVTLSCEQNLNHDAMYWYRQDPGQGLRLIYYSQIVNDFQKGDIAEGYSVSREKKESFPLTVTSAQKNPTAFYLCACRNAGGADTQYFGPGTRLTVL.

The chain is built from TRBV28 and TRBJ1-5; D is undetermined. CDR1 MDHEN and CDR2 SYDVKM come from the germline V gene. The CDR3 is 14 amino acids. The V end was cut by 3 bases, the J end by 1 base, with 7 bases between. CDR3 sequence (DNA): TGTGCCAGCAGTTTGCCTATGAGCAATCAGCCCCAGCATTTT. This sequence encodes CASSLPMSNQPQHF.

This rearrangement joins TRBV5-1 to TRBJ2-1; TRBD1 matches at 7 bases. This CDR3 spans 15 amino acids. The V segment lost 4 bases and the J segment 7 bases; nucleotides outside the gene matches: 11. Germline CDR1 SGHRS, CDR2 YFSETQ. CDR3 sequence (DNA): TGCGCCAGCAGCCCGATCAACAGGGGCAGGAATGAGCAGTTCTTC. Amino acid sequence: CASSPINRGRNEQFF.

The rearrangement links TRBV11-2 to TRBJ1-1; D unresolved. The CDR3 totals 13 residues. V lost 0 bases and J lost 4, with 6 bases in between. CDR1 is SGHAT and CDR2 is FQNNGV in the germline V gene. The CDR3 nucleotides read TGTGCCAGCAGCTTAGACTATAGCACTGAAGCTTTCTTT. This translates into CASSLDYSTEAFF.

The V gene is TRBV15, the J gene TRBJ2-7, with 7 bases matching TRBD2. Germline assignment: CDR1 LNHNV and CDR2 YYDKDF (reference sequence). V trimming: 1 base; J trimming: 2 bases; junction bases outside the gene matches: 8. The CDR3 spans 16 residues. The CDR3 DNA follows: TGTGCCACCAGCAGAGGGTGGAGCGGGGCGACCTACGAGCAGTACTTC. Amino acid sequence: CATSRGWSGATYEQYF.

CDR3 coding DNA: TGTGCCAGCGCCCCCGGGACAGGGAGGTCGCAGCAGTACTTC. It specifies CASAPGTGRSQQYF. The chain is built from TRBV3-1 (or the pseudogene TRBV3-2) and TRBJ2-7; 9 bases line up with TRBD1. J gave up 8 bases and V 8 bases, and 13 bases lay outside the gene matches. The CDR3 has 14 residues. Germline CDR1 and CDR2: LGHDT and YNNKEL (reference sequence).

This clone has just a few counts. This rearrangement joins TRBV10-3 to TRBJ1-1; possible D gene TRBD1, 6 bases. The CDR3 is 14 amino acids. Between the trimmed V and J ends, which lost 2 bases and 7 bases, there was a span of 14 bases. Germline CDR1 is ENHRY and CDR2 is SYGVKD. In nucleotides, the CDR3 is TGTGCCATCAGTGAGCGGGGGGCGAAGGGTGAAGCTTTCTTT. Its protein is CAISERGAKGEAFF.

CDR3 protein: CASSESVHRTNYGYTF. The CDR3 nucleotides are TGTGCCAGCAGTGAAAGTGTCCACAGGACTAACTATGGCTACACCTTC. The genes are TRBV6-1 and TRBJ1-2, with D possibly being TRBD1 (5 bases). The CDR3 extends over 16 amino acids. The V end lost 2 bases, the J end lost 0 bases, and 13 bases lay between the germline ends. Germline CDR1 reads MNHNS; CDR2 reads SASEGT.

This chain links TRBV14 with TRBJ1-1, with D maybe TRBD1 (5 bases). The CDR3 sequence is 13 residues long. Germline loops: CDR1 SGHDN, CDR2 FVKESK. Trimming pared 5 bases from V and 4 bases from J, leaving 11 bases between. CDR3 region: CASSFDRITEAFF. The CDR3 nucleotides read TGTGCCAGCAGCTTCGACAGAATCACTGAAGCTTTCTTT.

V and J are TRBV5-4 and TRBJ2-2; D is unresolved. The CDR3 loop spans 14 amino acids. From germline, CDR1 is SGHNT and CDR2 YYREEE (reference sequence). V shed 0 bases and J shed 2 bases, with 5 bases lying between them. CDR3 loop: CASSLAFNTGELFF. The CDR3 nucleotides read TGTGCCAGCAGCTTGGCCTTTAACACCGGGGAGCTGTTTTTT.

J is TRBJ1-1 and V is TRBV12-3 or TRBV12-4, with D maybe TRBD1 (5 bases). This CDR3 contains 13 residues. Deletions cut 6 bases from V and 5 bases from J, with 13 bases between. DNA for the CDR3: TGTGCCAGCAGCCGGGGGTGGGGGACTGAAGCTTTCTTT. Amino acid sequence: CASSRGWGTEAFF.

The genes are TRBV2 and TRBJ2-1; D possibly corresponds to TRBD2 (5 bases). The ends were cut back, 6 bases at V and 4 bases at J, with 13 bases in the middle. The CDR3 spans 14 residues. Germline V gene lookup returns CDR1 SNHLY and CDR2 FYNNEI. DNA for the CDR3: TGTGCCAGCAGCGGGGAGAGTGGGTACAATGAGCAGTTCTTC. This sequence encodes CASSGESGYNEQFF.

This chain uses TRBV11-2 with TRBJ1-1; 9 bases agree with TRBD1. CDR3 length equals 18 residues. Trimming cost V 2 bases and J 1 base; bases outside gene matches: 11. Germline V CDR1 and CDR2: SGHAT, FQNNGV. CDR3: CASSLNLLNRGRNTEAFF. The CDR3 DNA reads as TGTGCCAGCAGCTTAAACCTCCTTAACAGGGGGCGGAACACTGAAGCTTTCTTT.

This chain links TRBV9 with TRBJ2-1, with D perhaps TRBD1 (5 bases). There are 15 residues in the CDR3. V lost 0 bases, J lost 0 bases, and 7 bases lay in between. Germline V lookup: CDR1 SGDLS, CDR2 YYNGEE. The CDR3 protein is CASSVGGASYNEQFF. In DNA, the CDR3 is TGTGCCAGCAGCGTAGGTGGGGCCTCCTACAATGAGCAGTTCTTC.

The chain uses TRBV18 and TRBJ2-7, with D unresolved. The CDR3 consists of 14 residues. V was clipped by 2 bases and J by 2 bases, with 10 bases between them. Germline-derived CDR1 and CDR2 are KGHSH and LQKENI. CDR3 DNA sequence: TGTGCCAGCTCACCAGGGCAGGCTGCCTACGAGCAGTACTTC. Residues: CASSPGQAAYEQYF.

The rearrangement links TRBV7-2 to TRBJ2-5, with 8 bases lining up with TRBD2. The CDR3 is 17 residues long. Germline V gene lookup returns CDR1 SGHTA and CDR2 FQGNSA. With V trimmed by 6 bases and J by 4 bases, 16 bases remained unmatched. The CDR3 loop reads CASSPERGLKWSETQYF. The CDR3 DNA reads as TGTGCCAGCAGTCCTGAGCGGGGGCTCAAGTGGTCAGAGACCCAGTACTTC.